The clone carrying this T cell receptor beta chain was counted at least ten times. The CDR3 extends over 16 amino acids. CDR1 LGHNA and CDR2 YSLEER come from the germline V gene. Trimming took off 0 bases at V and 4 bases at J, with 15 bases between the two ends. TCRdb re-analyzed the PCR reads using MiXCR. The sample yields about 23,000 clones, just over 20% seen once. This entry comes from a study of metastatic and nonmetastatic thyroid tumors. Study-wide background: Comparative analysis of repertoires was undertaken across blood and tumor or nodule tissue obtained from malignant and benign thyroid patients.

Ahead of thyroid surgery, no patient had received treatment of any kind. This TCR was recovered from a female donor with papillary thyroid cancer or a benign thyroid nodule (not recorded which). Some clones in this sample may be carry-over from other donors' samples. V gene TRBV4-3 combines with J gene TRBJ1-2; no clear D gene. Sequences were obtained from blood. Written as DNA, the CDR3 is TGCGCCAGCAGCCAAGAAAGGGAGGCGGCGATCTATGGCTACACCTTC. It yields the protein CASSQEREAAIYGYTF.